The present entry profiles one T cell receptor beta chain with its context. The antigen is undetermined. The V gene's germline CDR1 is MNHEY and CDR2 SMNVEV (reference sequence). V was trimmed by 2 bases and J by 5 bases, leaving 9 bases between them. The CDR3 is 13 amino acids. The sample is drawn from a study of CD8 T cell repertoires and HIV-1 epitope variants. Background on the study: Controls included no peptide, Ebola AY9 epitope, and a CMV, EBV, flu pool.

Sequencing of TCR beta CDR3 used immunoSEQ survey depth. TCRdb's copy holds only in-frame clones and misses some; the assay was immunoSEQ multiplex PCR. The sample yields thousands of clones, approximately 71% seen once. The sequence derives from a male donor with HIV. The chain employs TRBV27 and TRBJ1-1; tentative D call: TRBD1 (5 bases). The sample taken for sequencing was cultured CD8+ T cells derived from PBMCs. CDR3 coding DNA: TGTGCCAGCAGTTTAGGGGGAGGGACTGAAGCTTTCTTT. This sequence encodes CASSLGGGTEAFF.